A single T cell receptor (beta chain) is shown here with its context. The table lists this clonotype with a few counts. Its antigen is currently not known. No base-level quality is on record; no much larger clone is a single base apart. This entry comes from a study of blood T cells in healthy people across ages (dated by TCRdb to the mid-2010s). About the study as a whole: Template switching captured roughly one uniquely barcoded TCR beta cDNA molecule per two T cells in model experiments. The study measured age-related changes in TCR beta repertoire diversity using deep sequencing normalized with unique cDNA molecular identifiers. The donors were divided into four age groups: young (average approximately 16 years), middle-aged (about 39), aged (roughly 66) and long-lived (82). To avoid experimental bias, donors of different ages were spread randomly across the sequencing lanes. Two additional independent replicas of 1 million unique cDNA reads from the same blood draw were analyzed for two donors (one aged 18 to 29 and one aged 80 or older).

Broad study findings and their caveats: Compared with the aged group, the long-lived group had more naive CD4+ T cells, fewer expanded clones and increased TCR diversity, a pattern suggesting age selection. A strong correlation was found between observed TCR beta diversity and the percentage of naive T cells measured by flow cytometry. As age increased, observed TCR beta diversity per million T cells dropped in a roughly linear way, and a significant reduction was already evident by age 40. Conclusive comparison of naive and antigen-experienced compartments was prevented by the profiling of bulk unsorted PBMCs. Because the CMV infection status of the donors was unknown, age-related changes in expanded clonotypes may potentially have been confounded. Estimates of total diversity based on one million sequenced T cells were considered lower bounds and underestimates.

Receptor amplification or capture employed 5' RACE. Sequencing took place on an Illumina HiSeq 2500. A second 7 to 11 cycle PCR used a sample-barcoded 5' primer and a J-beta primer mix. Each TCR beta cDNA molecule received a unique molecular identifier from a template-switch 5' adaptor carrying 12 random nucleotides. Each sample yielded at least 2.5 million CDR3-containing paired-end reads. First-strand cDNA was synthesized from all RNA with the Mint cDNA synthesis kit, primed by a TRBC-specific oligonucleotide. All cDNA was treated with uracil-DNA glycosylase and then went through a first 18-cycle PCR with the universal primers M1SS and BC2_uni_R. The authors' pipeline ran thus. For normalization, 1 million high-quality reads were randomly selected from each sample, with every read carrying a distinct molecular identifier. Instead of being binned into consensus sequences, reads with shared molecular identifiers were discarded. MiTCR, with a Q25 quality threshold and the strictest error-elimination algorithm, was used for CDR3 identification, clonotype clustering and error correction. A nonparametric unseen species model with Euler transformation was used to estimate a lower bound on total TCR beta diversity. The public sequencing data were trimmed at Q25 with fastp and processed into clonotypes with MiXCR by TCRdb, which kept only in-frame beta chains. CDR3 protein sequences are deduplicated, and each keeps its most common genes and DNA. The V and J calls shown here were made by TCRdb, not taken from the authors' results. This sample gives some 860,000 distinct CDR3 sequences in total; approximately 53% of them show up just once. 20% to 30% of the sample goes to the ten largest clones.

CDR1 and CDR2 were assigned from the germline V gene as SGDLS and YYNGEE. From cysteine to phenylalanine, the CDR3 is 16 amino acids long. The retained sequence is limited to the CDR3, 48 bases, with the frame set at the first base. V was cut back by 4 bases and J by 3 bases, leaving a gap of 17 bases between them. The approximately 40 donors, aged about 6 to 95 years, were systemically healthy Caucasian individuals from Russia. Roughly 10 milliliters of peripheral blood were collected from each donor into EDTA-treated Vacutainer tubes. PBMCs were isolated by Ficoll-Paque density-gradient centrifugation, with at least 7 million obtained per sample. Trizol reagent was used to extract total RNA from PBMCs, with at least 5 micrograms per sample. For every donor, an aliquot of PBMCs went through flow cytometry to measure the percentages of naive CD45RAhigh/CD27high T cells.

This clonotype was obtained from a man aged 35 to 55 in good health. The sequence links TRBV9 to TRBJ2-4; TRBD2 is a possible D gene, resting on 6 matching bases. Sequenced input: blood. This receptor has the CDR3 CASSRFGGSDKNIQYF. Here is the DNA: TGTGCCAGCAGCCGATTTGGGGGGTCGGACAAAAACATTCAGTACTTC.